This entry is about one T cell receptor (beta chain). CDR3 length equals 15 residues. Germline V gene lookup returns CDR1 SGHVS and CDR2 FQNEAQ. V was pared by 7 bases and J by 0 bases, with 7 bases of the junction left unmatched. This sample was taken from a study of blood T cell repertoires in COVID-19. Measured with immunoSEQ multiplex PCR; TCRdb has only the in-frame clones, and not every one. The repertoire has under 250,000 clones, roughly 86% of them found once; the top ten carry approximately 5.5%. The chain links TRBV7-8 to TRBJ1-1; 8 positions match TRBD1. The receptor comes from a woman over 75 with COVID-19, enrolled during active disease. Sequencing was carried out using peripheral blood. CDR3 sequence reads: CASIQRDRLNTEAFF. CDR3 nucleotides: TGTGCCAGCATCCAGCGGGACAGGTTGAACACTGAAGCTTTCTTT.